This TCR beta chain was sequenced for a study of preoperative IRX-2 immunotherapy in early breast cancer. The CDR3 extends over 14 amino acids. CDR1 is SGHRS, CDR2 YFSETQ, per germline. Trimming took 7 bases from V and 3 from J, leaving 16 bases between them. This clone appeared a single time. The table came from immunoSEQ multiplex PCR; TCRdb's copy has only in-frame clones and leaves some out. The sample has roughly 25,000 clones, about four fifths seen once. Treatment indicated: preoperative locoregional IRX-2 cytokine immunotherapy. Specimen: lymph node tissue, collected before IRX-2 immunotherapy. This rearrangement joins TRBV5-1 to TRBJ2-5; weak D call: TRBD2 (7 bases). This receptor was identified in a human donor with breast cancer. CDR3 sequence reads: CASGSAGAEETQYF. The CDR3, as DNA: TGCGCCAGCGGGTCCGCGGGGGCTGAAGAGACCCAGTACTTC.